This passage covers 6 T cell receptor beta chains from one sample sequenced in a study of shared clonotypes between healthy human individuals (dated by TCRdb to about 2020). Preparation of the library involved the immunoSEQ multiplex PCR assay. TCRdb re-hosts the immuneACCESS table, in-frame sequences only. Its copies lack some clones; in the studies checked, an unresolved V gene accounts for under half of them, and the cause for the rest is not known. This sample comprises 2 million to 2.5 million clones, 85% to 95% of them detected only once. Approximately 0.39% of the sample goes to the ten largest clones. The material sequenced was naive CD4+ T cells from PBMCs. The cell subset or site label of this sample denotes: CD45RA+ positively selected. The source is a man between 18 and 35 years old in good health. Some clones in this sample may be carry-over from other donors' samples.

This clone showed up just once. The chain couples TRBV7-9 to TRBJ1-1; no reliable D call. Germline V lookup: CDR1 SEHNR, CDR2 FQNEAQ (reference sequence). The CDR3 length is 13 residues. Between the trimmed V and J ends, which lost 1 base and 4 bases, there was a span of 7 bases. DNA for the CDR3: TGTGCCAGCAGCTTAGACAGTCTCACTGAAGCTTTCTTT. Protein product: CASSLDSLTEAFF. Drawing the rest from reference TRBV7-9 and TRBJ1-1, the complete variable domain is DTGVSQNPRHKITKRGQNVTFRCDPISEHNRLYWYRQTLGQGPEFLTYFQNEAQLEKSRLLSDRFSAERPKGSFSTLEIQRTEQGDSAMYLCASSLDSLTEAFFGQGTRLTVV.

CDR3 DNA sequence: TGTGCCTGGAGTGGGGAACTTGACGCCGATAGCAATCAGCCCCAGCATTTT. Residues: CAWSGELDADSNQPQHF. The V gene is TRBV30, the J gene TRBJ1-5; D remains ambiguous. V was cut by 1 base and J by 0 bases, with 16 bases left in between. This CDR3 contains 17 residues. Germline lookup yields CDR1 GTSNPN and CDR2 SVGIG (reference sequence).

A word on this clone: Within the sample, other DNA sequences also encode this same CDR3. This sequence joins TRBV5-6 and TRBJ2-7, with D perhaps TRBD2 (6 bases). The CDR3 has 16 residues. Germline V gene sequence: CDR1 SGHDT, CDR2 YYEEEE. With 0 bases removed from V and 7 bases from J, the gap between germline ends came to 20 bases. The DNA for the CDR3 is TGTGCCAGCAGCTTGGTCTCTGCCGGAGGCGCGGGGGAGCAGTACTTC. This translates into CASSLVSAGGAGEQYF.

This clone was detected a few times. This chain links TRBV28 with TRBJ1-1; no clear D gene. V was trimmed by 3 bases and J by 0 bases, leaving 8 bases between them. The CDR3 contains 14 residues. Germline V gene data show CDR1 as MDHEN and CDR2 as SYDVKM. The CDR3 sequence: CASSLYSMNTEAFF. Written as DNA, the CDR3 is TGTGCCAGCAGTTTGTACAGTATGAACACTGAAGCTTTCTTT. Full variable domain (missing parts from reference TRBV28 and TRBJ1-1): DVKVTQSSRYLVKRTGEKVFLECVQDMDHENMFWYRQDPGLGLRLIYFSYDVKMKEKGDIPEGYSVSREKKERFSLILESASTNQTSMYLCASSLYSMNTEAFFGQGTRLTVV.

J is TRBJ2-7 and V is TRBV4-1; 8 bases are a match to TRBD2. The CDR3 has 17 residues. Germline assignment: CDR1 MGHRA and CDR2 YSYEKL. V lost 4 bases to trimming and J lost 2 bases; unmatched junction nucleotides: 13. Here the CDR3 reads CASSPGLGRGATYEQYF. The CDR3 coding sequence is TGCGCCAGCAGCCCGGGATTAGGGCGGGGGGCCACCTACGAGCAGTACTTC.

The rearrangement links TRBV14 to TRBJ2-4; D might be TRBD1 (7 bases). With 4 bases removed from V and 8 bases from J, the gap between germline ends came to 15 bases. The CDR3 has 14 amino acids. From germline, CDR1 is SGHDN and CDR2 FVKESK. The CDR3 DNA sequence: TGTGCCAGCAGCCGCACCACAGGGGAGGACATTCAGTACTTC. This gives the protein CASSRTTGEDIQYF.